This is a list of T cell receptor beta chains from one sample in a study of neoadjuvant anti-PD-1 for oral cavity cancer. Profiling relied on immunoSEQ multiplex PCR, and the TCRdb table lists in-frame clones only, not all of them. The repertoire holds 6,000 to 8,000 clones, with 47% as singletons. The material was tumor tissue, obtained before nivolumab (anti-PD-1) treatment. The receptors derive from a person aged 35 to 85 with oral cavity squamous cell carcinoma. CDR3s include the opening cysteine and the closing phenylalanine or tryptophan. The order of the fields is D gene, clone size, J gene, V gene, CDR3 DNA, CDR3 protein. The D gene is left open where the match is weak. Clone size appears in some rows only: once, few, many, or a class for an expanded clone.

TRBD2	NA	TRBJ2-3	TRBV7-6	TGTGCCAGCAGCTTAGCGACGAGCGGGGGGACAGATACGCAGTATTTT	CASSLATSGGTDTQYF
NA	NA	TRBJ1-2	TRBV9	TGTGCCAGCAGCTCAGGACCGAGAGATGGCTACACCTTC	CASSSGPRDGYTF
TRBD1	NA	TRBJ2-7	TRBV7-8	TGTGCCAGCAGCTTACGTTGGGCGGGGACAGGGGTCAGCCACGAGCAGTACTTC	CASSLRWAGTGVSHEQYF
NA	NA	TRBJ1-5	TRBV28	TGTGCCAGCAAGGCCCCGAATAGCAATCAGCCCCAGCATTTT	CASKAPNSNQPQHF
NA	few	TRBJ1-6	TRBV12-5	TGTGCTAGTGGCCGAAACCGGGACGGGAGCTCCTATAATTCACCCCTCCACTTT	CASGRNRDGSSYNSPLHF
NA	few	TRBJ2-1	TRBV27	TGTGCCAGCAGTCGAGGAGGGCTAGCGATGCATGAGCAGTTCTTC	CASSRGGLAMHEQFF
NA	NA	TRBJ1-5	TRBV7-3	TGTGCCAGCAGCTTAGGGCTCCGACTCGAAATTAGCAATCAGCCCCAGCATTTT	CASSLGLRLEISNQPQHF
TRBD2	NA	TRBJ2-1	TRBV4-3	TGCGCCAGCAGCCTTTCACTAGCGGGGGAGGGCAATGAGCAGTTCTTC	CASSLSLAGEGNEQFF
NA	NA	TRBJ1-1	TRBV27	TGTGCCAGCAGTTTAAGGGGGGATACTGAAGCTTTCTTT	CASSLRGDTEAFF
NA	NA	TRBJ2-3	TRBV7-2	TGTGCCAGCAGCTTCCGAGGGACCGTAAGGGATACGCAGTATTTT	CASSFRGTVRDTQYF
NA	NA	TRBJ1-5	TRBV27	TGTGCCAGCAGTTCAGTGGGGGGGCGGCAGCCCCAGCATTTT	CASSSVGGRQPQHF
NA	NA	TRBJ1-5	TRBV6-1	TGTGCCAGCAGTGAATTATGGGACAATCAGCCCCAGCATTTT	CASSELWDNQPQHF
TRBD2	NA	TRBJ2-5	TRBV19	TGTGCCAGTTCCCCTCTACTAGCGGGGGTTCCTCAAGGAGAGACCCAGTACTTC	CASSPLLAGVPQGETQYF
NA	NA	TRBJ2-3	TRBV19	TGTGCCAGTAGTCCCTCTTTTAGGGACCAAGGTGTAGATACGCAGTATTTT	CASSPSFRDQGVDTQYF
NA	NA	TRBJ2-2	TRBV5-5	TGTGCCAGCGGGAAACCCAACACCGGGGAGCTGTTTTTT	CASGKPNTGELFF
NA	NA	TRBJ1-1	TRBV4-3	TGCGCCAGCAGCCAAATTCTGAACACTGAAGCTTTCTTT	CASSQILNTEAFF
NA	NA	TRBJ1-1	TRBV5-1	TGCGCCAGCAGCTTGATGGGGGGAGCGAACACTGAAGCTTTCTTT	CASSLMGGANTEAFF
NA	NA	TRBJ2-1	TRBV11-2	TGTGCCAGCAGCTTAGGCCACTACAATGAGCAGTTCTTC	CASSLGHYNEQFF
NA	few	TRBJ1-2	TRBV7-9	TGTGCCAGCAGGCCGGGGGGGAGACTGGCGCATGGCTACACCTTC	CASRPGGRLAHGYTF
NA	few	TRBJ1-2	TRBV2	TGTGCCAGCAGCCTAAGGACGGACTTCGTCTATGGCTACACCTTC	CASSLRTDFVYGYTF
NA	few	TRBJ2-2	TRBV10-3	TGTGCCATCAGGGTTACCGGGGACACCGGGGAGCTGTTTTTT	CAIRVTGDTGELFF
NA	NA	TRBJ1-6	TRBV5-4	TGTGCCAGCAGCTTGGTGTCTCAGAGCTCCTATAATTCACCCCTCCACTTT	CASSLVSQSSYNSPLHF
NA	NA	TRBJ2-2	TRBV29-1	TGCAGCGTCAGAAGATCCGCGAACACCGGGGAGCTGTTTTTT	CSVRRSANTGELFF